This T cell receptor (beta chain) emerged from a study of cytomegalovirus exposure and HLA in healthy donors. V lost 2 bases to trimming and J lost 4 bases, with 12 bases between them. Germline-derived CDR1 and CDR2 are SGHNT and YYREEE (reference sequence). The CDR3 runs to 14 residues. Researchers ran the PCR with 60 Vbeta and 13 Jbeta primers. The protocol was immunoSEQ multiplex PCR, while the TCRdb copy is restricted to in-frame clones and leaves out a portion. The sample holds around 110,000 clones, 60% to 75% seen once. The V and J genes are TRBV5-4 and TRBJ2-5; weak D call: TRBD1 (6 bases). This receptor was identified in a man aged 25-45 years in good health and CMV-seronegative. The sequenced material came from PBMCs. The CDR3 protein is CASSFQQGIETQYF. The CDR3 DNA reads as TGTGCCAGCAGCTTTCAACAGGGAATAGAGACCCAGTACTTC.